These T cell receptor beta chains were read from a single sample in a study of cytomegalovirus exposure and HLA in healthy donors. Assay: immunoSEQ multiplex PCR; the TCRdb copy retains only in-frame clones and omits some. The data show 250,000 to 350,000 clones, under 90% seen once. The sample comprised PBMCs. These receptors originate from a girl aged 2 to 10 in good health and CMV-seronegative. CDR3s include the opening cysteine and the closing phenylalanine or tryptophan. Fields, in order: CDR3 DNA, CDR3 protein, V gene, D gene, J gene, clone size. The D gene is left open where the match is weak. The size of a clone is reported for some rows only, either as once, few or many, or as a class for expanded clones.

CDR3 DNA: TGTGCCAGCAGCGTAGCCAGGGAAGGTAACTATGGCTACACCTTC
CDR3 protein: CASSVAREGNYGYTF
V gene: TRBV9
D gene: NA
J gene: TRBJ1-2
clone size: NA

CDR3 DNA: TGTGCCAGCAGTCCTCTGTGGAGCTCCTACAATGAGCAGTTCTTC
CDR3 protein: CASSPLWSSYNEQFF
V gene: TRBV28
D gene: NA
J gene: TRBJ2-1
clone size: NA

CDR3 DNA: TGTGCCAGCAGTTTAATCTTATGGCAGGGGTCCGAGCCCCAGCATTTT
CDR3 protein: CASSLILWQGSEPQHF
V gene: TRBV28
D gene: NA
J gene: TRBJ1-5
clone size: few

CDR3 DNA: TGTGCCAGCAGCTTATCGGCAGGGGCCTTCACAGATACGCAGTATTTT
CDR3 protein: CASSLSAGAFTDTQYF
V gene: TRBV7-7
D gene: NA
J gene: TRBJ2-3
clone size: once

CDR3 DNA: TGTGCCAGCCATAGCGGGACAGCCTTCTACGAGCAGTACTTC
CDR3 protein: CASHSGTAFYEQYF
V gene: TRBV2
D gene: NA
J gene: TRBJ2-7
clone size: NA

CDR3 DNA: TGTGCCAGCAGTTCAAACAACAGGGGAATTACCTACGAGCAGTACTTC
CDR3 protein: CASSSNNRGITYEQYF
V gene: TRBV28
D gene: TRBD1
J gene: TRBJ2-7
clone size: few

CDR3 DNA: TGTGCCAGCAGCTCTATTAAGGGGCCCAACACTGAAGCTTTCTTT
CDR3 protein: CASSSIKGPNTEAFF
V gene: TRBV7-9
D gene: NA
J gene: TRBJ1-1
clone size: NA

CDR3 DNA: TGTGCCAGCTCTACTGTTCTGAACACTGAAGCTTTCTTT
CDR3 protein: CASSTVLNTEAFF
V gene: TRBV2
D gene: NA
J gene: TRBJ1-1
clone size: once

CDR3 DNA: TGTGCCAGCAGCCCCAAACAGGGCCCGCGCACTGAAGCTTTCTTT
CDR3 protein: CASSPKQGPRTEAFF
V gene: TRBV5-5
D gene: NA
J gene: TRBJ1-1
clone size: NA

CDR3 DNA: TGTGCCAGCAGCCCCCAGCGGTTCACCTTCTACAATGAGCAGTTCTTC
CDR3 protein: CASSPQRFTFYNEQFF
V gene: TRBV7-9
D gene: NA
J gene: TRBJ2-1
clone size: NA

CDR3 DNA: TGTGCCAGCATGCGGGGTTACAATGAGCAGTTCTTC
CDR3 protein: CASMRGYNEQFF
V gene: TRBV25-1
D gene: NA
J gene: TRBJ2-1
clone size: few

CDR3 DNA: TGTGCCAGCAGCCCAGTAGGGGAGGTGTACTATGAGCAGTTCTTC
CDR3 protein: CASSPVGEVYYEQFF
V gene: TRBV27
D gene: NA
J gene: TRBJ2-1
clone size: few

CDR3 DNA: TGTGCCAGCATCCGGGAGGGTTACACAGATACGCAGTATTTT
CDR3 protein: CASIREGYTDTQYF
V gene: TRBV5-4
D gene: TRBD2
J gene: TRBJ2-3
clone size: NA

CDR3 DNA: TGTGCCATCAGACCGGGACTTCACTTGTGGGAGCAGTACTTC
CDR3 protein: CAIRPGLHLWEQYF
V gene: TRBV10-3
D gene: NA
J gene: TRBJ2-7
clone size: NA

CDR3 DNA: TGTGCCAGCAACCACCGGGACAGGCAACTCGGTGGCTACACCTTC
CDR3 protein: CASNHRDRQLGGYTF
V gene: TRBV7-9
D gene: TRBD1
J gene: TRBJ1-2
clone size: NA

CDR3 DNA: TGTGCCAGCAGCCAGGCAGGCCCCTATGGCTACACCTTC
CDR3 protein: CASSQAGPYGYTF
V gene: TRBV14
D gene: NA
J gene: TRBJ1-2
clone size: NA

CDR3 DNA: TGCGCCAGCAGCATCACTAGCGGGGGGCCTACGATACCCAATGAGCAGTTCTTC
CDR3 protein: CASSITSGGPTIPNEQFF
V gene: TRBV5-1
D gene: TRBD2
J gene: TRBJ2-1
clone size: few

CDR3 DNA: TGTGCCAGCAGTCTAACCAAAAACATTCAGTACTTC
CDR3 protein: CASSLTKNIQYF
V gene: TRBV2
D gene: NA
J gene: TRBJ2-4
clone size: NA

CDR3 DNA: TGTGCCAGCCGATTCGGGGACGAGCAGTACTTC
CDR3 protein: CASRFGDEQYF
V gene: TRBV27
D gene: NA
J gene: TRBJ2-7
clone size: NA

CDR3 DNA: TGTGCCAGCAGCCCCCACGGGGGGTCACCGTTTTTTGGGCAGTACTTC
CDR3 protein: CASSPHGGSPFFGQYF
V gene: TRBV9
D gene: TRBD2
J gene: TRBJ2-7
clone size: few

CDR3 DNA: TGTGCCAGCAGCTTAACCGGGACTTATATCAACAACACCGGGGAGCTGTTTTTT
CDR3 protein: CASSLTGTYINNTGELFF
V gene: TRBV13
D gene: NA
J gene: TRBJ2-2
clone size: NA

CDR3 DNA: TGTGCCAGCAGCTCCTCCGGGGGAAACACCATATATTTT
CDR3 protein: CASSSSGGNTIYF
V gene: TRBV28
D gene: NA
J gene: TRBJ1-3
clone size: NA

CDR3 DNA: TGTGCCAGCCAGGAGAACACTGAAGCTTTCTTT
CDR3 protein: CASQENTEAFF
V gene: TRBV7-3
D gene: NA
J gene: TRBJ1-1
clone size: few

CDR3 DNA: TGTGCCAGCCTGGGGGCCCGCAATGAGCAGTTCTTC
CDR3 protein: CASLGARNEQFF
V gene: TRBV2
D gene: NA
J gene: TRBJ2-1
clone size: NA

CDR3 DNA: TGTGCCAGCAGCCGAGGCGGGCACGAGCAGTACTTC
CDR3 protein: CASSRGGHEQYF
V gene: TRBV5-4
D gene: NA
J gene: TRBJ2-7
clone size: NA

CDR3 DNA: TGTGCCAGCAGCTTTCCCAGGACAGGGGGCATGAACACTGAAGCTTTCTTT
CDR3 protein: CASSFPRTGGMNTEAFF
V gene: TRBV11-2
D gene: TRBD1
J gene: TRBJ1-1
clone size: NA

CDR3 DNA: TGTGCCAGCAGCTGTCTTTCAGATACGCAGTATTTT
CDR3 protein: CASSCLSDTQYF
V gene: TRBV5-6
D gene: NA
J gene: TRBJ2-3
clone size: NA

CDR3 DNA: TGTGCCAGCAGTGATGACAAATTCACTAACTATGGCTACACCTTC
CDR3 protein: CASSDDKFTNYGYTF
V gene: TRBV28
D gene: NA
J gene: TRBJ1-2
clone size: NA

CDR3 DNA: TGTGCCAGCAGCTACCAAGGACTGAGCTATGGCTACACCTTC
CDR3 protein: CASSYQGLSYGYTF
V gene: TRBV13
D gene: NA
J gene: TRBJ1-2
clone size: NA

CDR3 DNA: TGTGCCAGCAGCTCAGGGACTAACTCCTACAATGAGCAGTTCTTC
CDR3 protein: CASSSGTNSYNEQFF
V gene: TRBV13
D gene: TRBD2
J gene: TRBJ2-1
clone size: NA

CDR3 DNA: TGTGCCAGCAGCTTAGACCCCCCTGGGCCCCCGGGCGGGTACGAGCAGTACTTC
CDR3 protein: CASSLDPPGPPGGYEQYF
V gene: TRBV11-3
D gene: NA
J gene: TRBJ2-7
clone size: NA

CDR3 DNA: TGTGCCAGCAGTTTACCCGCCGACAGGGGGCGAAGCACAGATACGCAGTATTTT
CDR3 protein: CASSLPADRGRSTDTQYF
V gene: TRBV28
D gene: TRBD1
J gene: TRBJ2-3
clone size: once

CDR3 DNA: TGTGCCAGCCCCTCGAGCAGCGGGGGGACAGATACGCAGTATTTT
CDR3 protein: CASPSSSGGTDTQYF
V gene: TRBV28
D gene: TRBD2
J gene: TRBJ2-3
clone size: few

CDR3 DNA: TGTGCCAGCAGTTTGTCGGGACTAGGAATTTACGAGCAGTACTTC
CDR3 protein: CASSLSGLGIYEQYF
V gene: TRBV28
D gene: TRBD2
J gene: TRBJ2-7
clone size: few

CDR3 DNA: TGTGCCAGCAGCCCGGAAGTCGGGATGGACACCGGGGAGCTGTTTTTT
CDR3 protein: CASSPEVGMDTGELFF
V gene: TRBV5-6
D gene: NA
J gene: TRBJ2-2
clone size: NA

CDR3 DNA: TGTGCCAGCTCACCACCCGCAGGTTCTGAAGCTTTCTTT
CDR3 protein: CASSPPAGSEAFF
V gene: TRBV18
D gene: NA
J gene: TRBJ1-1
clone size: NA

CDR3 DNA: TGTGCCAGCAGCTTAGGACAGGCCGTAGGCGAGCAGTACTTC
CDR3 protein: CASSLGQAVGEQYF
V gene: TRBV7-3
D gene: TRBD1
J gene: TRBJ2-7
clone size: NA